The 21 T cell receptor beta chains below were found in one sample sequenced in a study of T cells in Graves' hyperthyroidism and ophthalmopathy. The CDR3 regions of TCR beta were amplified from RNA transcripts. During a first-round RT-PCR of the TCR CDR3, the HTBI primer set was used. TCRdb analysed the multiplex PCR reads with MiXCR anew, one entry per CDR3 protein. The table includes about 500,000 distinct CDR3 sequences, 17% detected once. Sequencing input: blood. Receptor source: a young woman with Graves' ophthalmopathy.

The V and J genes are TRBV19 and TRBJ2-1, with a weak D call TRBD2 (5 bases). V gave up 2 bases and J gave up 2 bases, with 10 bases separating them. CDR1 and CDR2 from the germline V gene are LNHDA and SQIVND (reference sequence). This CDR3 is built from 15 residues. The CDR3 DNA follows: TGTGCCAGTAGTATAATGAGCGGAACCTACAATGAGCAGTTCTTC. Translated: CASSIMSGTYNEQFF. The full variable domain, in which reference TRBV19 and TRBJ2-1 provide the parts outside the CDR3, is DGGITQSPKYLFRKEGQNVTLSCEQNLNHDAMYWYRQDPGQGLRLIYYSQIVNDFQKGDIAEGYSVSREKKESFPLTVTSAQKNPTAFYLCASSIMSGTYNEQFFGPGTRLTVL.

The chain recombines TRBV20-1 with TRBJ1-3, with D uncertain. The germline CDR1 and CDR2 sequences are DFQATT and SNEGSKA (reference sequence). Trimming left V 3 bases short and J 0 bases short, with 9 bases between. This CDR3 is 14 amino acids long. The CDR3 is CSARLPGSGNTIYF. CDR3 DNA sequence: TGCAGTGCTAGGCTCCCAGGCTCTGGAAACACCATATATTTT.

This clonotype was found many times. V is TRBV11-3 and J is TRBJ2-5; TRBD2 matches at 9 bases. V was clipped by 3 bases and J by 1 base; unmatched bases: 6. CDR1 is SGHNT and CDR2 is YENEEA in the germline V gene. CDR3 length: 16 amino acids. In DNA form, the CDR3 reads TGTGCCAGCAGCTTTGGAAGCGGGGGGCCCCAAGAGACCCAGTACTTC. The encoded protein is CASSFGSGGPQETQYF.

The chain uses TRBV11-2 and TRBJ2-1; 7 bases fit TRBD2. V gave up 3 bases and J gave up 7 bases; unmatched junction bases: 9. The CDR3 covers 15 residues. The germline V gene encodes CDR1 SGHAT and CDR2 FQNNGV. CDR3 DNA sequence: TGTGCCAGCAGCTTTTCGGGAGGCTCTGGTAATGAGCAGTTCTTC. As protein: CASSFSGGSGNEQFF.

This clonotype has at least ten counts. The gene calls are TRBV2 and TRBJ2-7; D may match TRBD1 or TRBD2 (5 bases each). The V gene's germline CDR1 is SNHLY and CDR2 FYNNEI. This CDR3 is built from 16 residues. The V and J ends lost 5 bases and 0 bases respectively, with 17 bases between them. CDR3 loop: CASSSRPGPSSYEQYF. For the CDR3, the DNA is TGTGCCAGCAGTTCAAGACCGGGACCGAGCTCCTACGAGCAGTACTTC.

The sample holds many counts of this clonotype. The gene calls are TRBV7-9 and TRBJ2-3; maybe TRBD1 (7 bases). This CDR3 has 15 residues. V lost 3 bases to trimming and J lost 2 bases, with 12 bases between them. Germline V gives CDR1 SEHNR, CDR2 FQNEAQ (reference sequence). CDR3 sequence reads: CASSFGGTVTDTQYF. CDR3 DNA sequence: TGTGCCAGCAGCTTTGGCGGGACAGTCACAGATACGCAGTATTTT.

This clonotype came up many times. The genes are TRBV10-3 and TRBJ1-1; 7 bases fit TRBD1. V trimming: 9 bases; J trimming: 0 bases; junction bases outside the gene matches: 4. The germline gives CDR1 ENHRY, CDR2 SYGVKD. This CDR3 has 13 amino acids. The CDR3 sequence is CAITGQMNTEAFF. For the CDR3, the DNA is TGTGCCATAACGGGACAGATGAACACTGAAGCTTTCTTT.

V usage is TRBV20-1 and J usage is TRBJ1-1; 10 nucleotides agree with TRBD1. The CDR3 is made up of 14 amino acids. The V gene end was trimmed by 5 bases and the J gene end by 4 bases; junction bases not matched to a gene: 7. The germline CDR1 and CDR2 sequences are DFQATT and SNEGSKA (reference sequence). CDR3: CSAGQGVRGTEAFF. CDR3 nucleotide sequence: TGCAGTGCTGGACAGGGGGTGAGGGGCACTGAAGCTTTCTTT.

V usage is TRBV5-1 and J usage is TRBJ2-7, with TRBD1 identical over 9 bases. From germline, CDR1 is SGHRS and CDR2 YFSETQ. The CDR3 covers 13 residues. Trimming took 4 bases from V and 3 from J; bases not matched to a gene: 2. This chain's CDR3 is CASSGDRVYEQYF. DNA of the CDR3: TGCGCCAGCAGCGGGGACAGGGTCTACGAGCAGTACTTC.

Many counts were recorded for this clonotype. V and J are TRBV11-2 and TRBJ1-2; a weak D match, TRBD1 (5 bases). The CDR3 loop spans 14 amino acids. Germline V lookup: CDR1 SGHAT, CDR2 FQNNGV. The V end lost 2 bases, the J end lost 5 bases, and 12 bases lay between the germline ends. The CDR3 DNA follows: TGTGCCAGCAGCTTACTAGACAGTTCTTATGGCTACACCTTC. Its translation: CASSLLDSSYGYTF.

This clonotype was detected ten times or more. CDR3 sequence reads: CASGLTGKTDYDEQYF. The CDR3 DNA sequence: TGTGCCAGCGGCCTGACAGGGAAAACCGACTACGACGAGCAGTACTTC. This chain connects TRBV27 to TRBJ2-7, with 7 bases lining up with TRBD1. The germline V gene has CDR1 MNHEY and CDR2 SMNVEV (reference sequence). The CDR3 contains 16 residues. V dropped 8 bases and J dropped 5; count of bases not matched to a gene: 18.

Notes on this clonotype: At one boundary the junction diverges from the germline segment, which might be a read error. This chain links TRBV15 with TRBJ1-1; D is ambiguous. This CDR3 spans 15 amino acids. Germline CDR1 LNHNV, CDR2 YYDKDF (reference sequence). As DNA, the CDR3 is TGTGCCGCCAGCAGCTTGGCCGGGCTGAACACTGAAGCTTTCTTT. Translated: CAASSLAGLNTEAFF.

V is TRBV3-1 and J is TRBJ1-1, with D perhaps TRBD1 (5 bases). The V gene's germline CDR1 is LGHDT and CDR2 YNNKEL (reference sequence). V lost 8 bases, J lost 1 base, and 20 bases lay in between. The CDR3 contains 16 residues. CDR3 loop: CASGGWTAQGNTEAFF. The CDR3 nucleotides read TGTGCCAGCGGCGGCTGGACGGCCCAGGGGAACACTGAAGCTTTCTTT.

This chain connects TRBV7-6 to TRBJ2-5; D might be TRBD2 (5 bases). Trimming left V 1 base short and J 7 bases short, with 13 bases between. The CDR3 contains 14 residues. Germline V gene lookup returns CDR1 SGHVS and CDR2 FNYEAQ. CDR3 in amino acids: CASSLDLARRTQYF. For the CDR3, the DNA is TGTGCCAGCAGCTTAGATCTAGCTAGGAGGACCCAGTACTTC.

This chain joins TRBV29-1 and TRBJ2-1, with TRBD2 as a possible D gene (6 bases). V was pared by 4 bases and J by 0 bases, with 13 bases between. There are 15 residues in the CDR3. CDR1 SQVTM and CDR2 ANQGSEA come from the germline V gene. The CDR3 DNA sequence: TGCAGCGTTGGTAGCGGAGCCAGCTCCTACAATGAGCAGTTCTTC. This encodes CSVGSGASSYNEQFF.

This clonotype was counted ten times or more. The CDR3, as DNA: TGTGCCAGCAGTTACTCAGAATACAATGAGCAGTTCTTC. Amino acid sequence: CASSYSEYNEQFF. This chain joins TRBV6-6 and TRBJ2-1; D not certain. The germline gives CDR1 MNHNY, CDR2 SVGAGI (reference sequence). The V gene lost 0 bases and the J gene lost 4 bases, with 4 bases spanning the gap. The CDR3 sequence is 13 residues long.

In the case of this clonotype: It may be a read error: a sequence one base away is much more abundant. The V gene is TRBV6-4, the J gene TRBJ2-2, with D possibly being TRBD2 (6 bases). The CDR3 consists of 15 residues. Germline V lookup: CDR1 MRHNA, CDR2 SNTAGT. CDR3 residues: CASSPLVGRTGGLFF. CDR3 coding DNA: TGTGCCAGCAGTCCCTTGGTGGGCCGAACCGGGGGGCTGTTTTTT.

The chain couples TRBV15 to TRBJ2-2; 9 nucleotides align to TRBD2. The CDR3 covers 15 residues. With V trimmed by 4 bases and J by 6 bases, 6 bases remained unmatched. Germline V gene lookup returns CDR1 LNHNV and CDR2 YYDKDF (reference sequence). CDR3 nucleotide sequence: TGTGCCACCAGCACCGTAGCGGGAGAATCCGGGGAGCTGTTTTTT. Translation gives CATSTVAGESGELFF.

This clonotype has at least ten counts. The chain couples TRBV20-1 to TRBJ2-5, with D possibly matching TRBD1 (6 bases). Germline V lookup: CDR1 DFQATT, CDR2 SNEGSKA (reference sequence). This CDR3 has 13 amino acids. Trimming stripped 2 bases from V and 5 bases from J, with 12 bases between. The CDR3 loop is CSARTTGMETQYF. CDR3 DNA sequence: TGCAGTGCTAGAACTACAGGGATGGAGACCCAGTACTTC.

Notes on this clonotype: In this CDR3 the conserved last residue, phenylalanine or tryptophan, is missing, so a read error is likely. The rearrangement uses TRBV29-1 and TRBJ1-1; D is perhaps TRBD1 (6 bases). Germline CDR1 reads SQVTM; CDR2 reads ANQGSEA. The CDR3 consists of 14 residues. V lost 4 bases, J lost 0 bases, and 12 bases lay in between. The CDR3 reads CSVVRTVMNTEAFL. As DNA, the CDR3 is TGCAGCGTTGTTCGGACAGTCATGAACACTGAAGCTTTCTTG.

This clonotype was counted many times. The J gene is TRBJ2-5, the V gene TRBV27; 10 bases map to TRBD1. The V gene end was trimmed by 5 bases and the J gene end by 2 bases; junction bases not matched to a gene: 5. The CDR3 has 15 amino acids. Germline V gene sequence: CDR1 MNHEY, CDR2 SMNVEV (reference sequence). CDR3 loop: CASSPRTGGQETQYF. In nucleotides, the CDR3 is TGTGCCAGCAGTCCACGGACAGGGGGACAAGAGACCCAGTACTTC.